Each of the 5 T cell receptor beta chains below was sequenced from the same sample in a study of control samples from healthy donors and cancer patients. Repertoires were generated with immunoSEQ multiplex PCR, while TCRdb's copy carries only in-frame clones and drops some. The sample has some 20,000 clones; roughly 86% are singletons. The source material was PBMCs. The source is a woman between 65 and 79 years old with colorectal cancer.

The chain carries TRBV28 and TRBJ1-1, with unresolved D. Per the germline V gene, CDR1 is MDHEN and CDR2 is SYDVKM. Trimming took off 6 bases at V and 8 bases at J, with 7 bases between the two ends. The CDR3 has 10 amino acids. DNA for the CDR3: TGTGCCAGCAGGGGCGACGAAGCTTTCTTT. This codes for CASRGDEAFF.

The chain recombines TRBV7-2 with TRBJ1-6, with 9 positions matching TRBD1. J was trimmed by 6 bases and V by 6 bases; bases with no gene match: 12. The CDR3 sequence is 17 residues long. The germline V gene has CDR1 SGHTA and CDR2 FQGNSA. CDR3: CASSLTAGQGRNSPLHF. The CDR3 DNA reads TGTGCCAGCAGTTTAACTGCGGGACAGGGCCGTAATTCACCCCTCCACTTT.

The chain links TRBV19 to TRBJ1-4, with 8 bases aligning to TRBD1. There are 14 residues in the CDR3. Germline assignment: CDR1 LNHDA and CDR2 SQIVND (reference sequence). V was clipped by 6 bases and J by 4 bases; unmatched bases: 4. CDR3 sequence: CASRTGAVNEKLFF. In DNA form, the CDR3 reads TGTGCCAGTAGGACAGGGGCCGTTAATGAAAAACTGTTTTTT.

The CDR3 DNA is TGTGCCAGCAGAGTTAGCGACAAAAATTCACCCCTCCACTTT. Protein: CASRVSDKNSPLHF. The rearrangement uses TRBV3-1 (or the pseudogene TRBV3-2) and TRBJ1-6, with D unresolved. The CDR3 totals 14 residues. The germline CDR1 and CDR2 sequences are LGHDT and YNNKEL (reference sequence). V was pared by 6 bases and J by 7 bases, with 13 bases between.

This chain links TRBV4-2 with TRBJ2-2, with no clear D. The V gene's germline CDR1 is LGHNA and CDR2 YNFKEQ. The CDR3 spans 15 residues. Trimming took 1 base from V and 2 from J, leaving 8 bases between them. This chain's CDR3 is CASSQAMLNTGELFF. The CDR3 DNA is TGTGCCAGCAGCCAAGCGATGCTAAACACCGGGGAGCTGTTTTTT.